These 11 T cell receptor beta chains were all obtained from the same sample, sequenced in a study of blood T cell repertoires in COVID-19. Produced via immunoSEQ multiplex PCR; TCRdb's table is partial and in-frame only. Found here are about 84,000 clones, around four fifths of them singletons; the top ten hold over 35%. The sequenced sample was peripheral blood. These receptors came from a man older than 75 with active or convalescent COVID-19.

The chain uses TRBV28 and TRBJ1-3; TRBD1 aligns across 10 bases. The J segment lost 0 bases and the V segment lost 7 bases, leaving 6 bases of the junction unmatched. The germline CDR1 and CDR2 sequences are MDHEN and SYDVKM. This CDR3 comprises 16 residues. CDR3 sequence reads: CASTLGQGGSGNTIYF. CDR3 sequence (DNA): TGTGCCAGCACCCTCGGACAGGGGGGCTCTGGAAACACCATATATTTT.

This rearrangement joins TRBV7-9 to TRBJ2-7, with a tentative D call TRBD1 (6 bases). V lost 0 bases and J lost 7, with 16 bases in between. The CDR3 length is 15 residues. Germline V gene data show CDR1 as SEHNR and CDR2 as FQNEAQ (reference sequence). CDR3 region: CASSLARPRGEEQYF. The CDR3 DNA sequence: TGTGCCAGCAGCTTAGCGCGCCCCAGGGGTGAGGAGCAGTACTTC.

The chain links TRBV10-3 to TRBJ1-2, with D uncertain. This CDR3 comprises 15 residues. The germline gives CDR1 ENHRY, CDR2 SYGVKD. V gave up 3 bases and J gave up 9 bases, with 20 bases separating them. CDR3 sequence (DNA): TGTGCCATCAGTGATTCGTCGGGTTCTCTATCAAGCTACACCTTC. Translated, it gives CAISDSSGSLSSYTF.

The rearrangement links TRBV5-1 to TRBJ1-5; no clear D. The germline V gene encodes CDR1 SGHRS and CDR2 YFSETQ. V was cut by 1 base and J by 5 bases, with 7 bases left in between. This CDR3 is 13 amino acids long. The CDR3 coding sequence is TGCGCCAGCAGCTTGTATGTTGATCAGCCCCAGCATTTT. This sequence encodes CASSLYVDQPQHF.

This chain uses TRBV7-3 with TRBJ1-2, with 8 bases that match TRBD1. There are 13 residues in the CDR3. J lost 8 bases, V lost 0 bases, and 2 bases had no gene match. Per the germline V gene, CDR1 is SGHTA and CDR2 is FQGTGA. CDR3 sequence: CASSLTDRVGYTF. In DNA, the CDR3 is TGTGCCAGCAGCTTAACGGACAGGGTAGGCTACACCTTC.

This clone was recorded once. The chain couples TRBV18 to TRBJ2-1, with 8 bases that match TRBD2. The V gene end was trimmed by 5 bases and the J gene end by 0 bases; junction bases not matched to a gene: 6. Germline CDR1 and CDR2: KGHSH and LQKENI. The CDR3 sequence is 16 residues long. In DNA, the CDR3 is TGTGCCAGCTCAGAAAATAGCGGGGCCTCCTACAATGAGCAGTTCTTC. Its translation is CASSENSGASYNEQFF.

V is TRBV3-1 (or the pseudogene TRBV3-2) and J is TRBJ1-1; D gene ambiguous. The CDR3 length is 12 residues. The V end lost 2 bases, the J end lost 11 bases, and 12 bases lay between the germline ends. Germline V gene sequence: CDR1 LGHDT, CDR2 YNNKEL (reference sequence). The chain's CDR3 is CASSQFPTPAFF. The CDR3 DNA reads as TGTGCCAGCAGCCAATTCCCCACTCCTGCTTTCTTT.

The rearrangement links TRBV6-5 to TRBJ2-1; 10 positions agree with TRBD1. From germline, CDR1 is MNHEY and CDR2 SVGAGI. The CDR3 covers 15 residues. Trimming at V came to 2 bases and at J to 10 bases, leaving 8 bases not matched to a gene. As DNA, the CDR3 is TGTGCCAGCAGTTACCAGGGACAGGGGAGTGGCGAGCAGTTCTTC. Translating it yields CASSYQGQGSGEQFF.

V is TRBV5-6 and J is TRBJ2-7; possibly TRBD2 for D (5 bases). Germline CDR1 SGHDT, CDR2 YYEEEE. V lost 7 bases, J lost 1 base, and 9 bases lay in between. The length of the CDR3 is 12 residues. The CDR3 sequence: CASHAGSYEQYF. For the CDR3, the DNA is TGTGCCAGCCATGCGGGTTCCTACGAGCAGTACTTC.

CDR3 sequence: CASSSRGRGGSTGELFF. The CDR3 DNA is TGTGCCAGCAGCTCCCGAGGGCGGGGGGGTAGCACCGGGGAGCTGTTTTTT. V usage is TRBV7-8 and J usage is TRBJ2-2, with 9 bases aligning to TRBD2. The germline V gene encodes CDR1 SGHVS and CDR2 FQNEAQ. V trimming: 4 bases; J trimming: 4 bases; junction bases outside the gene matches: 10. The CDR3 has 17 amino acids.

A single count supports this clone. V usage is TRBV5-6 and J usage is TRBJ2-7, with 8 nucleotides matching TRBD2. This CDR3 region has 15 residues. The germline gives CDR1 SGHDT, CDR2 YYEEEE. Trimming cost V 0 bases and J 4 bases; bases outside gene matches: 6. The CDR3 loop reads CASSLGGGRSYEQYF. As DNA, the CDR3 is TGTGCCAGCAGCTTGGGCGGGGGGCGATCTTACGAGCAGTACTTC.